A selection of T cell receptor beta chains follows, all from one sample in a study of blood T cell repertoires in COVID-19. Libraries were prepared by immunoSEQ multiplex PCR; TCRdb keeps only in-frame clonotypes and omits some of them. This sample carries 200,000 or so clones, roughly four fifths of them seen once, and the ten largest clones take 6% to 8%. Sequenced sample: peripheral blood. Source of these receptors: a human donor with acute or convalescent COVID-19. The donor label of this sample is uncertain. Both conserved end residues are part of each CDR3. A D gene is named only where the DNA matches it firmly. Expanded clones get a size class; other rows say once, few or many, or leave the size out.

D gene	V gene	clone size	J gene	CDR3 DNA	CDR3 protein
TRBD2	TRBV27	.	TRBJ2-1	TGTGCCAGCAGCCCTGGGACTAGCGGGAGGGCCAGGCAGTTCTTC	CASSPGTSGRARQFF
TRBD1	TRBV28	.	TRBJ2-3	TGTGCCAGCAGTTCAGGGGGTAAGGACACAGATACGCAGTATTTT	CASSSGGKDTDTQYF
.	TRBV7-8	once	TRBJ1-2	TGTGCCAGCAGCTCCCGGGACACCTTCCCGGCTAACTATGGCTACACCTTC	CASSSRDTFPANYGYTF
.	TRBV11-3	.	TRBJ2-7	TGTGCCAGCAGCCCGTCGGGTTCTTCATACGAGCAGTACTTC	CASSPSGSSYEQYF
TRBD1	TRBV6-2/TRBV6-3	.	TRBJ1-1	TGTGCCAGCAGCCGACAGGGGTACACTGAAGCTTTCTTT	CASSRQGYTEAFF
TRBD1	TRBV28	.	TRBJ2-7	TGTGCCAGCAGACCTTCCGGACAGGGGTATACTAGGGGGCAGTACTTC	CASRPSGQGYTRGQYF
TRBD2	TRBV25-1	.	TRBJ2-1	TGTGCCAGCAGGGATACTAGCGGGAGATTGAATGAGCAGTTCTTC	CASRDTSGRLNEQFF
.	TRBV15	.	TRBJ2-1	TGTGCCACCAGCAGAGATCCTCCCGGAGGAGGCAATGAGCAGTTCTTC	CATSRDPPGGGNEQFF
TRBD2	TRBV4-3	.	TRBJ2-3	TGCGCCAGCAGCCAAGATCCCGCGGGAGGGAGCACAGATACGCAGTATTTT	CASSQDPAGGSTDTQYF
.	TRBV28	.	TRBJ2-7	TGTGCCAGCACCCCAGATGGACACAACTACGAGCAGTACTTC	CASTPDGHNYEQYF